The 23 T cell receptor beta chains reported below all come from one sample, sequenced in a study of PD-L1 blockade in urothelial cancer. The repertoire was sequenced with immunoSEQ multiplex PCR; TCRdb's copy has only in-frame clones and lacks some. The data show roughly 25,000 clones, more than 70% seen once. The sequenced sample was PBMCs, obtained around atezolizumab (anti-PD-L1) treatment. Every receptor here comes from a man aged 65 to 79 with urothelial cancer.

Here the CDR3 DNA reads TGTGCCAGCAGTTTCTCGAGTAGCGGGAGGGCCTTTGAGCAGTTCTTC. Amino acid sequence: CASSFSSSGRAFEQFF. V and J are TRBV6-6 and TRBJ2-1; 11 bases are a match to TRBD2. The CDR3 runs 16 residues. The V gene's germline CDR1 is MNHNY and CDR2 SVGAGI (reference sequence). V shed 4 bases, J shed 9 bases, and the junction held 11 bases outside the gene matches.

The chain joins TRBV18 to TRBJ2-3, with D perhaps TRBD2 (6 bases). Germline lookup yields CDR1 KGHSH and CDR2 LQKENI. Trimming took off 4 bases at V and 8 bases at J, with 13 bases between the two ends. The CDR3 runs 13 residues. This CDR3 is CASSLEGQGTQYF. CDR3 in DNA: TGTGCCAGCTCACTGGAGGGCCAGGGTACGCAGTATTTT.

The chain uses TRBV25-1 and TRBJ2-5; weak D call: TRBD1 (6 bases). This CDR3 contains 14 residues. V gave up 7 bases and J gave up 3 bases, with 15 bases separating them. Germline-derived CDR1 and CDR2 are MGHDK and SYGVNS. CDR3 loop: CASNEQGTKETQYF. CDR3 bases: TGTGCCAGCAACGAACAGGGCACGAAAGAGACCCAGTACTTC.

The genes are TRBV19 and TRBJ2-5, with TRBD2 matching 10 bases. The CDR3 has 15 residues. From germline, CDR1 is LNHDA and CDR2 SQIVND (reference sequence). The junction had 8 bases not matched to a gene; V was cut back by 5 bases and J by 5 bases. The CDR3 is CASSDSGRSGETQYF. CDR3 bases: TGTGCCAGTAGTGATAGCGGGAGGTCCGGGGAGACCCAGTACTTC.

The chain uses TRBV30 and TRBJ2-5; D ambiguous. V was cut by 0 bases and J by 0 bases, with 5 bases left in between. Germline V gene data show CDR1 as GTSNPN and CDR2 as SVGIG (reference sequence). This CDR3 region has 13 residues. The CDR3 here is CAWSVLYQETQYF. The CDR3 nucleotides are TGTGCCTGGAGTGTACTGTACCAAGAGACCCAGTACTTC.

The V and J genes are TRBV5-4 and TRBJ2-7; 7 bases line up with TRBD1. CDR1 SGHNT and CDR2 YYREEE come from the germline V gene (reference sequence). Germline trimming cut 0 bases from V and 5 bases from J; bases unmatched to any gene: 5. The CDR3 runs to 14 residues. This chain's CDR3 is CASSLGQGDDEQYF. The CDR3 nucleotides read TGTGCCAGCAGCTTGGGACAGGGAGACGACGAGCAGTACTTC.

The chain couples TRBV27 to TRBJ1-5; TRBD1 matches 7 bases. The ends lost 5 bases at V and 9 bases at J; junction bases unmatched: 10. CDR3 length: 14 residues. The germline CDR1 and CDR2 sequences are MNHEY and SMNVEV (reference sequence). The CDR3 DNA reads as TGTGCCAGCAGTGTGGGACAGTTGGTTGGGCCCCAGCATTTT. Encoded protein: CASSVGQLVGPQHF.

This clone was seen once. The chain joins TRBV27 to TRBJ2-7, with 7 bases lining up with TRBD1. This CDR3 spans 14 amino acids. J gave up 5 bases and V 5 bases, and 9 bases lay outside the gene matches. Per the germline V gene, CDR1 is MNHEY and CDR2 is SMNVEV (reference sequence). The CDR3 region has the DNA TGTGCCAGCAGTCTCCTGGGACAGCGGAACGAGCAGTACTTC. Protein sequence: CASSLLGQRNEQYF.

Only one count was recorded for this clone. This sequence joins TRBV9 and TRBJ1-2; D remains ambiguous. There are 15 residues in the CDR3. The V gene's germline CDR1 is SGDLS and CDR2 YYNGEE. V lost 1 base and J lost 8, with 18 bases in between. The DNA of the CDR3 is TGTGCCAGCAGCGTATCCCCAGAAACCCGAGGGGGCTACACCTTC. This sequence encodes CASSVSPETRGGYTF.

The gene calls are TRBV28 and TRBJ2-3, with D perhaps matching TRBD2 (6 bases). The CDR3 has 15 residues. The germline V gene has CDR1 MDHEN and CDR2 SYDVKM. V shed 3 bases and J shed 1 base, with 11 bases lying between them. DNA for the CDR3: TGTGCCAGCAGTTTGGGACTCGACCGCACAGATACGCAGTATTTT. Its translation is CASSLGLDRTDTQYF.

The V and J genes are TRBV5-1 and TRBJ1-1, with 8 bases that match TRBD1. Germline V lookup: CDR1 SGHRS, CDR2 YFSETQ. V gave up 4 bases and J gave up 1 base; unmatched junction bases: 3. The CDR3 totals 14 residues. The CDR3 region is CASSPGQANTEAFF. The DNA of the CDR3 is TGCGCCAGCAGCCCGGGACAGGCGAACACTGAAGCTTTCTTT.

The chain combines TRBV28 with TRBJ2-6; D is unresolved. Trimming left V 2 bases short and J 0 bases short, with 17 bases between. The CDR3 runs to 19 residues. Per germline, CDR1 MDHEN and CDR2 SYDVKM. For the CDR3, the DNA is TGTGCCAGCAGTTTAGTACCCGGGTCCTATTCCTCTGGGGCCAACGTCCTGACTTTC. Amino acids: CASSLVPGSYSSGANVLTF.

The sample holds a few counts of this clone. The chain couples TRBV30 to TRBJ1-2; possible D gene TRBD1, 5 bases. Germline CDR1 reads GTSNPN; CDR2 reads SVGIG (reference sequence). The CDR3 spans 15 residues. Trimming left V 5 bases short and J 4 bases short, with 20 bases between. CDR3 residues: CAWSPGGGFVYGYTF. The CDR3 nucleotides read TGTGCCTGGTCTCCGGGCGGGGGGTTTGTCTATGGCTACACCTTC.

The chain couples TRBV6-6 to TRBJ2-7; D might be TRBD1 (6 bases). Germline V gene data show CDR1 as MNHNY and CDR2 as SVGAGI (reference sequence). Trimming removed 2 bases from V and 3 bases from J, with 17 bases in between. CDR3 length: 16 residues. The CDR3 nucleotides read TGTGCCAGCAGTTACGGCCCCGGGACATCTAACTACGAGCAGTACTTC. Amino acids: CASSYGPGTSNYEQYF.

The J gene is TRBJ2-7, the V gene TRBV6-1; D is perhaps TRBD2 (8 bases). This CDR3 spans 17 amino acids. Germline CDR1 reads MNHNS; CDR2 reads SASEGT. The V end lost 1 base, the J end lost 9 bases, and 25 bases lay between the germline ends. The CDR3: CASSEEGAGGLLRGQYF. For the CDR3, the DNA is TGTGCCAGCAGTGAAGAGGGGGCGGGAGGTCTCCTACGAGGGCAGTACTTC.

This clone showed up just once. This chain joins TRBV30 and TRBJ2-4; 11 nucleotides agree with TRBD1. Germline V gene sequence: CDR1 GTSNPN, CDR2 SVGIG (reference sequence). CDR3 length: 15 residues. The ends lost 2 bases at V and 3 bases at J; junction bases unmatched: 3. CDR3 sequence reads: CAWSPGQGVKNIQYF. The CDR3 region has the DNA TGTGCCTGGAGTCCGGGACAGGGGGTCAAAAACATTCAGTACTTC.

V and J are TRBV10-2 and TRBJ2-4; D gene unclear. The V gene lost 0 bases and the J gene lost 0 bases, with 9 bases spanning the gap. The CDR3 sequence is 16 residues long. Germline V lookup: CDR1 WSHSY, CDR2 SAAADI. The CDR3 here is CASSESKTLAKNIQYF. The CDR3, as DNA: TGCGCCAGCAGTGAGTCGAAAACTTTAGCCAAAAACATTCAGTACTTC.

CDR3 region: CASTRTGGVTDTQYF. CDR3 sequence (DNA): TGTGCCAGCACACGGACAGGGGGCGTCACAGATACGCAGTATTTT. The chain recombines TRBV6-1 with TRBJ2-3; 11 positions match TRBD1. The CDR3 is 15 residues long. Trimming removed 7 bases from V and 2 bases from J; junction bases left unmatched: 5. The germline V gene encodes CDR1 MNHNS and CDR2 SASEGT.

J is TRBJ2-2 and V is TRBV11-3; the match to TRBD1 covers 10 bases. Germline CDR1 SGHNT, CDR2 YENEEA. J gave up 2 bases and V 5 bases, and 5 bases lay outside the gene matches. The CDR3 covers 16 residues. CDR3 in DNA: TGTGCCAGCAGCCCTCGGACAGGGGGAAACACCGGGGAGCTGTTTTTT. Its translation: CASSPRTGGNTGELFF.

J is TRBJ2-2 and V is TRBV7-6, with 11 bases lining up with TRBD2. Trimming took 5 bases from V and 3 from J; bases not matched to a gene: 11. The germline V gene has CDR1 SGHVS and CDR2 FNYEAQ. The CDR3 totals 18 residues. The CDR3 reads CASSLTLAGESHTGELFF. The CDR3 DNA reads TGTGCCAGCAGCCTAACACTAGCGGGAGAGTCCCACACCGGGGAGCTGTTTTTT.

The chain is built from TRBV5-1 and TRBJ1-2; D is perhaps TRBD1 (5 bases). Germline values: CDR1 SGHRS, CDR2 YFSETQ. With 4 bases removed from V and 2 bases from J, the gap between germline ends came to 15 bases. The CDR3 covers 15 residues. CDR3 coding DNA: TGCGCCAGCAGCGTAGGAGTGGGGGGGAACTATGGCTACACCTTC. It is translated as CASSVGVGGNYGYTF.

The rearrangement links TRBV6-1 to TRBJ2-5; D ambiguous. CDR1 is MNHNS, CDR2 SASEGT, per germline. V gave up 0 bases and J gave up 9 bases, with 17 bases separating them. CDR3 length: 15 residues. As DNA, the CDR3 is TGTGCCAGCAGTGAAGCCCCCGCGGCGCTTGGCGCCCAGTACTTC. As protein: CASSEAPAALGAQYF.

The V and J genes are TRBV6-5 and TRBJ1-3, with 7 bases matching TRBD1. The CDR3 consists of 14 residues. The V segment lost 5 bases and the J segment 4 bases; nucleotides outside the gene matches: 5. Looked up from germline, CDR1 is MNHEY and CDR2 is SVGAGI. The CDR3 spells CASSPTGEGNTIYF. The DNA of the CDR3 is TGTGCCAGCAGTCCTACAGGGGAGGGAAACACCATATATTTT.